These T cell receptor beta chains were read from a single sample in a study of early T cells in non-severe SARS-CoV-2 infection. TCRdb ran MiXCR on the 5' RACE reads and lists one entry per CDR3 protein. The sample has some 40,000 distinct CDR3 sequences, about 5.7% seen once. Sequencing used whole blood, obtained at baseline. These TCRs come from an adult who was a healthcare worker with PCR-confirmed SARS-CoV-2 infection or an uninfected control (not recorded which). CDR3s include the opening cysteine and the closing phenylalanine or tryptophan. The order of the fields is CDR3 protein, CDR3 DNA, D gene, V gene, clone size, J gene, CDR3 length. D genes are given only for firm matches. Size tells how often a clone was seen (once, few, many) or the class of an expanded clone, and some rows leave it out.

CDR3aa: CASSRGGSGYEQYF
CDR3nt: TGTGCCAGCAGTAGGGGGGGAAGCGGATACGAGCAGTACTTC
d_gene: .
v_gene: TRBV7-2
abundance: many
j_gene: TRBJ2-7
len: 14

CDR3aa: CASSLDIGNTEAFF
CDR3nt: TGTGCCAGCAGCTTGGATATCGGTAACACTGAAGCTTTCTTT
d_gene: .
v_gene: TRBV5-6
abundance: .
j_gene: TRBJ1-1
len: 14

CDR3aa: CASSLGPSGGFLPQHF
CDR3nt: TGTGCCAGCAGCTTAGGGCCTTCAGGGGGGTTCCTTCCCCAGCATTTT
d_gene: TRBD1
v_gene: TRBV7-2
abundance: .
j_gene: TRBJ1-5
len: 16

CDR3aa: CASSLGTGRYNEQFF
CDR3nt: TGTGCCAGCAGCTTAGGGACAGGACGTTACAATGAGCAGTTCTTC
d_gene: TRBD1
v_gene: TRBV7-2
abundance: many
j_gene: TRBJ2-1
len: 15

CDR3aa: CASSLSRDTGLGALHF
CDR3nt: TGTGCCAGCAGTTTGTCTCGGGACACGGGGTTGGGGGCCCTCCACTTT
d_gene: .
v_gene: TRBV7-9
abundance: many
j_gene: TRBJ1-6
len: 16

CDR3aa: CASSLPGPLETQYF
CDR3nt: TGTGCCAGCAGCTTACCGGGACCCTTGGAGACCCAGTACTTC
d_gene: .
v_gene: TRBV5-6
abundance: few
j_gene: TRBJ2-5
len: 14

CDR3aa: CASSPPIRDTLDKRTQYF
CDR3nt: TGTGCCAGCTCACCACCGATCCGGGACACCCTGGACAAGAGAACCCAGTACTTC
d_gene: .
v_gene: TRBV18
abundance: many
j_gene: TRBJ2-5
len: 18

CDR3aa: CASSLRQGGTTRQYF
CDR3nt: TGTGCCAGCAGCCTTAGGCAGGGAGGGACTACGAGGCAGTACTTC
d_gene: TRBD2
v_gene: TRBV6-6
abundance: many
j_gene: TRBJ2-7
len: 15

CDR3aa: CSASGGVLYGYTF
CDR3nt: TGCAGTGCTAGCGGCGGGGTTTTATATGGCTACACCTTC
d_gene: .
v_gene: TRBV20-1
abundance: .
j_gene: TRBJ1-2
len: 13

CDR3aa: CASSLGGGVSFF
CDR3nt: TGTGCCAGCAGCTTAGGAGGGGGAGTGAGTTTCTTT
d_gene: .
v_gene: TRBV7-3
abundance: many
j_gene: TRBJ1-1
len: 12

CDR3aa: CASSLPGQKGYTF
CDR3nt: TGTGCCAGCAGCTTACCGGGACAGAAAGGCTACACCTTC
d_gene: TRBD1
v_gene: TRBV5-4
abundance: few
j_gene: TRBJ1-2
len: 13

CDR3aa: CSARKEPAFSYNEQFF
CDR3nt: TGCAGTGCTAGAAAGGAGCCAGCTTTCTCCTACAATGAGCAGTTCTTC
d_gene: .
v_gene: TRBV20-1
abundance: many
j_gene: TRBJ2-1
len: 16

CDR3aa: CASSLRTGEYEQYF
CDR3nt: TGCGCCAGCAGCTTAAGGACAGGGGAGTACGAGCAGTACTTC
d_gene: TRBD1
v_gene: TRBV5-1
abundance: many
j_gene: TRBJ2-7
len: 14

CDR3aa: CASSIPFQETQYF
CDR3nt: TGTGCCAGCAGTATCCCCTTCCAAGAGACCCAGTACTTC
d_gene: .
v_gene: TRBV12-3/TRBV12-4
abundance: many
j_gene: TRBJ2-5
len: 13

CDR3aa: CASSLFDRRGAQYF
CDR3nt: TGTGCCAGCAGTCTTTTCGACAGGAGGGGCGCGCAGTACTTC
d_gene: .
v_gene: TRBV28
abundance: many
j_gene: TRBJ2-7
len: 14

CDR3aa: CASSFHPFEEKLFF
CDR3nt: TGTGCCAGCAGTTTTCATCCCTTCGAAGAAAAACTGTTTTTT
d_gene: .
v_gene: TRBV12-3/TRBV12-4
abundance: .
j_gene: TRBJ1-4
len: 14

CDR3aa: CSALLTSGAKDTQYF
CDR3nt: TGCAGTGCTCTCCTGACTAGCGGGGCCAAAGATACGCAGTATTTT
d_gene: TRBD2
v_gene: TRBV20-1
abundance: many
j_gene: TRBJ2-3
len: 15

CDR3aa: CASSFEGVANYGYTF
CDR3nt: TGTGCCAGCAGCTTTGAAGGGGTGGCTAACTATGGCTACACCTTC
d_gene: .
v_gene: TRBV7-9
abundance: many
j_gene: TRBJ1-2
len: 15

CDR3aa: CASRRAYEQYF
CDR3nt: TGTGCCAGCAGGCGGGCCTACGAGCAGTACTTC
d_gene: .
v_gene: TRBV12-3/TRBV12-4
abundance: few
j_gene: TRBJ2-7
len: 11

CDR3aa: CSARDNAESTDTQYF
CDR3nt: TGCAGTGCTAGAGATAACGCAGAGAGCACAGATACGCAGTATTTT
d_gene: .
v_gene: TRBV20-1
abundance: few
j_gene: TRBJ2-3
len: 15

CDR3aa: CASSLEGRQLAKNIQYF
CDR3nt: TGTGCCAGCAGCTTAGAGGGGCGACAGCTAGCCAAAAACATTCAGTACTTC
d_gene: .
v_gene: TRBV7-2
abundance: .
j_gene: TRBJ2-4
len: 17

CDR3aa: CASSPNRAELGSGKTKNIQYF
CDR3nt: TGTGCCAGCAGCCCGAATCGGGCCGAATTGGGTAGCGGGAAAACCAAAAACATTCAGTACTTC
d_gene: TRBD2
v_gene: TRBV7-9
abundance: .
j_gene: TRBJ2-4
len: 21

CDR3aa: CASSPRTSGRREQFF
CDR3nt: TGTGCCAGCAGTCCCCGGACTAGCGGGAGGCGGGAGCAGTTCTTC
d_gene: TRBD2
v_gene: TRBV6-2/TRBV6-3
abundance: few
j_gene: TRBJ2-1
len: 15

CDR3aa: CASEASNQPQHF
CDR3nt: TGTGCCAGTGAAGCCAGCAATCAGCCCCAGCATTTT
d_gene: .
v_gene: TRBV28
abundance: few
j_gene: TRBJ1-5
len: 12

CDR3aa: CASSNSGNRNEQYF
CDR3nt: TGTGCCAGCAGCAATAGCGGGAATAGGAACGAGCAGTACTTC
d_gene: TRBD2
v_gene: TRBV7-8
abundance: many
j_gene: TRBJ2-7
len: 14

CDR3aa: CASSLGGEDGYTF
CDR3nt: TGTGCCAGCAGCTTAGGAGGGGAAGATGGCTACACCTTC
d_gene: .
v_gene: TRBV7-9
abundance: many
j_gene: TRBJ1-2
len: 13

CDR3aa: CASSLGDRFTDTQYF
CDR3nt: TGTGCCAGCAGCTTAGGAGACAGGTTCACAGATACGCAGTATTTT
d_gene: .
v_gene: TRBV7-2
abundance: many
j_gene: TRBJ2-3
len: 15

CDR3aa: CASSLGQGGSAFF
CDR3nt: TGTGCCAGCAGTTTGGGGCAGGGAGGATCAGCTTTCTTT
d_gene: .
v_gene: TRBV12-3/TRBV12-4
abundance: many
j_gene: TRBJ1-1
len: 13

CDR3aa: CSARPQGAFFYEQYF
CDR3nt: TGCAGTGCTAGACCTCAGGGGGCCTTTTTCTACGAGCAGTACTTC
d_gene: TRBD1
v_gene: TRBV20-1
abundance: many
j_gene: TRBJ2-7
len: 15

CDR3aa: CASSLSVTRTGELFF
CDR3nt: TGTGCCAGCAGCTTATCAGTTACTCGCACCGGGGAGCTGTTTTTT
d_gene: .
v_gene: TRBV7-2
abundance: .
j_gene: TRBJ2-2
len: 15

CDR3aa: CATAASGEGEQYF
CDR3nt: TGTGCAACGGCGGCTAGCGGGGAGGGAGAGCAGTACTTC
d_gene: TRBD2
v_gene: TRBV6-1
abundance: few
j_gene: TRBJ2-7
len: 13

CDR3aa: CASTPTGRGGPRSYNEQFF
CDR3nt: TGTGCCAGCACCCCCACCGGGCGGGGGGGCCCCCGGTCCTACAATGAGCAGTTCTTC
d_gene: TRBD2
v_gene: TRBV7-2
abundance: many
j_gene: TRBJ2-1
len: 19

CDR3aa: CASSSAGSFAGNTIYF
CDR3nt: TGTGCCAGCAGTTCAGCTGGGTCATTCGCTGGAAACACCATATATTTT
d_gene: .
v_gene: TRBV28
abundance: .
j_gene: TRBJ1-3
len: 16

CDR3aa: CAWSVETYEADTQYF
CDR3nt: TGTGCCTGGAGTGTGGAGACTTATGAAGCAGATACGCAGTATTTT
d_gene: .
v_gene: TRBV30
abundance: many
j_gene: TRBJ2-3
len: 15

CDR3aa: CASSDSANYGYTF
CDR3nt: TGTGCCAGCTCCGACAGCGCCAACTATGGCTACACCTTC
d_gene: .
v_gene: TRBV18
abundance: many
j_gene: TRBJ1-2
len: 13

CDR3aa: CASIFYTGELFF
CDR3nt: TGTGCCAGCATCTTTTACACCGGGGAGCTGTTTTTT
d_gene: .
v_gene: TRBV11-2
abundance: many
j_gene: TRBJ2-2
len: 12

CDR3aa: CASSRDGLTDTQYF
CDR3nt: TGTGCCAGCAGCCGGGACGGCTTAACAGATACGCAGTATTTT
d_gene: .
v_gene: TRBV11-2
abundance: many
j_gene: TRBJ2-3
len: 14

CDR3aa: CASSPEGYQPQHF
CDR3nt: TGTGCCAGCTCACCAGAAGGGTATCAGCCCCAGCATTTT
d_gene: .
v_gene: TRBV18
abundance: .
j_gene: TRBJ1-5
len: 13

CDR3aa: CASSYIRRQGDQPQHF
CDR3nt: TGTGCCAGCAGTTACATCCGGCGTCAGGGCGATCAGCCCCAGCATTTT
d_gene: .
v_gene: TRBV6-6
abundance: many
j_gene: TRBJ1-5
len: 16

CDR3aa: CASSFTHNGELFF
CDR3nt: TGTGCCAGCAGCTTTACCCATAACGGGGAGCTGTTTTTT
d_gene: .
v_gene: TRBV7-2
abundance: few
j_gene: TRBJ2-2
len: 13

CDR3aa: CASTIRAEGNEKLFF
CDR3nt: TGCGCCAGCACCATCAGGGCGGAGGGTAATGAAAAACTGTTTTTT
d_gene: .
v_gene: TRBV5-1
abundance: few
j_gene: TRBJ1-4
len: 15

CDR3aa: CASSLGTGGFRTEAFF
CDR3nt: TGCGCCAGCAGCTTAGGGACAGGGGGCTTTCGTACTGAAGCTTTCTTT
d_gene: TRBD1
v_gene: TRBV5-1
abundance: many
j_gene: TRBJ1-1
len: 16